Below, 13 T cell receptor beta chains from the same sample are listed, as sequenced in a study of control samples from healthy donors and cancer patients. TCRdb keeps only in-frame clones here, not all; method: immunoSEQ multiplex PCR. The table shows 25,000 to 30,000 clones, with approximately 90% occurring only once. The sequenced material came from formalin-fixed, paraffin-embedded tissue. The origin of the receptors is a female donor with melanoma.

This chain links TRBV5-1 with TRBJ2-7, with D uncertain. Trimming pared 2 bases from V and 2 bases from J, leaving 11 bases between. Per germline, CDR1 SGHRS and CDR2 YFSETQ. This CDR3 is built from 14 residues. The CDR3 loop reads CASSFLTRTYEQYF. The CDR3 DNA is TGCGCCAGCAGCTTCCTGACGAGAACCTACGAGCAGTACTTC.

The V gene is TRBV5-1, the J gene TRBJ2-3, with D tentatively TRBD2 (7 bases). V was clipped by 0 bases and J by 4 bases, with 15 bases between them. This CDR3 has 16 residues. CDR1 SGHRS and CDR2 YFSETQ come from the germline V gene. CDR3 nucleotides: TGCGCCAGCAGCTTGGCCAGGGGAGGGGGAGCAGATACGCAGTATTTT. It encodes CASSLARGGGADTQYF.

CDR3 DNA sequence: TGTGCCACCAGTGAAGCGACAGCCAGTCAGCCCCAGCATTTT. Translating it yields CATSEATASQPQHF. V and J are TRBV24-1 and TRBJ1-5; maybe TRBD1 (5 bases). V was trimmed by 4 bases and J by 6 bases, leaving 12 bases between them. The CDR3 has 14 amino acids. Germline CDR1 reads KGHDR; CDR2 reads SFDVKD.

The chain links TRBV7-2 to TRBJ1-2; 8 bases match TRBD1. V trimming: 5 bases; J trimming: 6 bases; junction bases outside the gene matches: 14. CDR3 length: 16 amino acids. Germline V gives CDR1 SGHTA, CDR2 FQGNSA. CDR3 DNA: TGTGCCAGCAGCCCGGGGACAGGCGAGGTGGTCCATGGCTACACCTTC. It yields the protein CASSPGTGEVVHGYTF.

V usage is TRBV19 and J usage is TRBJ2-3; D may be TRBD2 (5 bases). There are 16 residues in the CDR3. From germline, CDR1 is LNHDA and CDR2 SQIVND (reference sequence). The ends were cut back, 1 base at V and 1 base at J, with 12 bases in the middle. The CDR3 spells CASSIVWRFGTDTQYF. The CDR3 DNA sequence: TGTGCCAGTAGTATAGTCTGGAGGTTCGGCACAGATACGCAGTATTTT.

The chain recombines TRBV21-1 with TRBJ1-1. TRBV21-1 is a pseudogene locus. The CDR3 extends over 12 amino acids. This chain's CDR3 is CASSGIDEEAFF. CDR3 coding DNA: TGTGCCAGCAGCGGGATAGACGAAGAAGCTTTCTTT.

CDR3 protein: CASSQDEGRGETQYF. For the CDR3, the DNA is TGTGCCAGCAGCCAAGATGAGGGGCGAGGAGAGACCCAGTACTTC. V is TRBV4-2 and J is TRBJ2-5; D is possibly TRBD1 or TRBD2 (5 bases each). Germline V gives CDR1 LGHNA, CDR2 YNFKEQ. Trimming shortened V by 0 bases and J by 4 bases, and 12 bases separated the two germline ends. The CDR3 is made up of 15 amino acids.

This clone was recorded only once. The rearrangement uses TRBV5-1 and TRBJ1-4; 11 bases line up with TRBD1. Germline CDR1 and CDR2: SGHRS and YFSETQ. CDR3 length: 18 residues. V trimming: 0 bases; J trimming: 0 bases; junction bases outside the gene matches: 4. Here the CDR3 reads CASSLDRTGGTTNEKLFF. CDR3 nucleotide sequence: TGCGCCAGCAGCTTGGATCGGACAGGGGGCACAACTAATGAAAAACTGTTTTTT.

This clone was picked up one time. The chain employs TRBV6-5 and TRBJ1-2; D is ambiguous. Germline V gene lookup returns CDR1 MNHEY and CDR2 SVGAGI. The CDR3 runs to 13 residues. Trimming left V 2 bases short and J 3 bases short, with 7 bases between. The CDR3 here is CASSYGLYYGYTF. CDR3 in DNA: TGTGCCAGCAGTTACGGTCTGTACTATGGCTACACCTTC.

The CDR3 sequence: CASRSAGNEQFF. CDR3 DNA: TGTGCCAGCAGATCAGCGGGCAATGAGCAGTTCTTC. The gene calls are TRBV3-1 (or the pseudogene TRBV3-2) and TRBJ2-1; D might be TRBD2 (6 bases). The CDR3 length is 12 residues. V shed 6 bases and J shed 6 bases, with 9 bases lying between them. CDR1 and CDR2 (germline): LGHDT, YNNKEL (reference sequence).

V is TRBV2 and J is TRBJ2-6, with D possibly being TRBD2 (7 bases). The CDR3 has 15 residues. CDR1 and CDR2 from the germline V gene are SNHLY and FYNNEI. V was shortened by 7 bases and J by 4 bases, with 14 bases between the two germline ends. The CDR3 here is CASTKGGLGANVLTF. The CDR3 DNA follows: TGTGCCAGCACTAAGGGGGGGCTCGGGGCCAACGTCCTGACTTTC.

DNA for the CDR3: TGTGCCAGCAGCTTGGGACTAGTTGAAACCTACGAGCAGTACTTC. This sequence encodes CASSLGLVETYEQYF. This chain uses TRBV5-6 with TRBJ2-7; a possible D gene is TRBD2 (6 bases). Germline lookup yields CDR1 SGHDT and CDR2 YYEEEE. The CDR3 totals 15 residues. The V gene lost 0 bases and the J gene lost 2 bases, with 12 bases spanning the gap.

The rearrangement links TRBV14 to TRBJ2-7, with 11 bases aligning to TRBD2. This CDR3 is 18 amino acids long. Germline-derived CDR1 and CDR2 are SGHDN and FVKESK. The J segment lost 6 bases and the V segment lost 1 base, leaving 14 bases of the junction unmatched. CDR3 coding DNA: TGTGCCAGCAGCCAAGGCGTTTCGTTAGCGGGAGGGCCCTCCGAGCAGTACTTC. Its protein is CASSQGVSLAGGPSEQYF.